This T cell receptor (beta chain) was captured by sequencing in a study of cytomegalovirus exposure and HLA in healthy donors. CDR1 and CDR2 (germline): MGHRA, YSYEKL. CDR3 length: 17 amino acids. Deletions cut 4 bases from V and 6 bases from J, with 24 bases between. It was with 60 Vbeta and 13 Jbeta primers that the PCR ran. Assay used: immunoSEQ multiplex PCR; TCRdb lists only in-frame clones, some missing. The sample holds around 160,000 clones; roughly 70% are singletons and the top ten take around 2.8%. The sample consisted of PBMCs. The TCR originated in a woman aged 40 to 50 in good health and CMV-seropositive. The chain recombines TRBV4-1 with TRBJ1-2, with D possibly being TRBD1 (6 bases). The CDR3 sequence is CASSPLLPNRVRNGYTF. The CDR3, as DNA: TGCGCCAGCAGCCCTTTACTCCCGAACAGGGTGAGGAATGGCTACACCTTC.